A selection of T cell receptor beta chains follows, all from one sample in a study of T cells in Graves' hyperthyroidism and ophthalmopathy. TCRdb used MiXCR to reprocess the multiplex PCR reads, holding one entry per CDR3 protein. There are over 500,000 distinct CDR3 sequences in the sample; more than 15% occur only once, and around 17% lies in the top ten. Sequencing was done on a sample of blood. The receptors were sampled from a woman under 30 with Graves' ophthalmopathy. Both conserved end residues are part of each CDR3. Clone size appears in some rows only: once, few, many, or a class for an expanded clone.

j_gene: TRBJ1-1
v_gene: TRBV4-1
abundance: few
CDR3aa: CASTQVGGDTEAFF

j_gene: TRBJ2-5
v_gene: TRBV10-3
abundance: few
CDR3aa: CAISESLVGGGDQETQYF

j_gene: TRBJ2-1
v_gene: TRBV11-3
abundance: many
CDR3aa: CASSSRWGHEQFF

j_gene: TRBJ1-1
v_gene: TRBV7-9
abundance: -
CDR3aa: CASSRAGGWTEAFF

j_gene: TRBJ2-2
v_gene: TRBV20-1
abundance: -
CDR3aa: CSASQGVPTGELFF

j_gene: TRBJ1-5
v_gene: TRBV15
abundance: -
CDR3aa: CATSRDIAGNQPQHF

j_gene: TRBJ2-7
v_gene: TRBV3-1
abundance: many
CDR3aa: CASSQDRYEQYF

j_gene: TRBJ1-2
v_gene: TRBV6-5
abundance: many
CDR3aa: CASSYDMTSNYGYTF

j_gene: TRBJ1-1
v_gene: TRBV19
abundance: few
CDR3aa: CASSIFGDTEAFF

j_gene: TRBJ2-1
v_gene: TRBV27
abundance: few
CDR3aa: CASQRDSGSSYNEQFF

j_gene: TRBJ2-1
v_gene: TRBV5-6
abundance: -
CDR3aa: CASSLVRSGEQFF

j_gene: TRBJ1-4
v_gene: TRBV6-4
abundance: -
CDR3aa: CASSDLVSVPHTNEKLFF

j_gene: TRBJ2-5
v_gene: TRBV4-1
abundance: few
CDR3aa: CASSQDWPPSEGWTQYF

j_gene: TRBJ1-1
v_gene: TRBV7-8
abundance: many
CDR3aa: CASSSQWPPGQEADTEAFF

j_gene: TRBJ2-6
v_gene: TRBV27
abundance: few
CDR3aa: CASSLSPVVAGANVLTF

j_gene: TRBJ2-2
v_gene: TRBV28
abundance: many
CDR3aa: CASSLLSGTGGGGELFF

j_gene: TRBJ2-2
v_gene: TRBV9
abundance: few
CDR3aa: CASSHPLAGVTGELFF

j_gene: TRBJ2-5
v_gene: TRBV15
abundance: -
CDR3aa: CATSRDLWEGGETQYF

j_gene: TRBJ1-1
v_gene: TRBV6-1
abundance: many
CDR3aa: CASSYSTEAFF

j_gene: TRBJ2-7
v_gene: TRBV28
abundance: many
CDR3aa: CASSLPAGGSYEQYF

j_gene: TRBJ1-5
v_gene: TRBV9
abundance: few
CDR3aa: CASSVGTGAAQPQHF

j_gene: TRBJ1-3
v_gene: TRBV15
abundance: -
CDR3aa: CATSRVRGADGNTIYF

j_gene: TRBJ1-5
v_gene: TRBV27
abundance: few
CDR3aa: CASSETGYNQPQHF

j_gene: TRBJ2-7
v_gene: TRBV5-1
abundance: -
CDR3aa: CASSLEYWSYEQYF

j_gene: TRBJ2-3
v_gene: TRBV7-2
abundance: many
CDR3aa: CASSLDTGRADTQYF

j_gene: TRBJ2-1
v_gene: TRBV2
abundance: many
CDR3aa: CASSDGTGYTSNEQFF

j_gene: TRBJ1-4
v_gene: TRBV14
abundance: few
CDR3aa: CASSHRESYWDEKLFF

j_gene: TRBJ1-1
v_gene: TRBV7-2
abundance: many
CDR3aa: CASSSTGARMNTEAFF

j_gene: TRBJ2-3
v_gene: TRBV2
abundance: many
CDR3aa: CASRDRQGAPDTQYF

j_gene: TRBJ1-2
v_gene: TRBV19
abundance: few
CDR3aa: CASSPQGGNYGYTF

j_gene: TRBJ2-5
v_gene: TRBV18
abundance: many
CDR3aa: CASSPRANQETQYF

j_gene: TRBJ2-1
v_gene: TRBV7-8
abundance: many
CDR3aa: CASSLDRAHEQFF

j_gene: TRBJ1-1
v_gene: TRBV7-3
abundance: many
CDR3aa: CASSPSPSSNTEAFF

j_gene: TRBJ2-7
v_gene: TRBV7-9
abundance: few
CDR3aa: CASSRPGTGLHEQYF

j_gene: TRBJ2-3
v_gene: TRBV12-3/TRBV12-4
abundance: -
CDR3aa: CASSRPSGTSGSTDTQYF

j_gene: TRBJ1-2
v_gene: TRBV6-1
abundance: few
CDR3aa: CASRQGAGYGYTF

j_gene: TRBJ2-5
v_gene: TRBV25-1
abundance: once
CDR3aa: CASFIGIGRETQYF

j_gene: TRBJ2-3
v_gene: TRBV7-2
abundance: many
CDR3aa: CASSLAGGRAKDTQYF

j_gene: TRBJ1-6
v_gene: TRBV20-1
abundance: few
CDR3aa: CSARDVDWGSPLHF

j_gene: TRBJ1-2
v_gene: TRBV5-8
abundance: many
CDR3aa: CASSLPGEPVFYGYTF

j_gene: TRBJ2-3
v_gene: TRBV2
abundance: few
CDR3aa: CASSGTVTDTQYF

j_gene: TRBJ2-7
v_gene: TRBV11-2
abundance: many
CDR3aa: CASSLIRGNEQYF

j_gene: TRBJ1-5
v_gene: TRBV6-1
abundance: many
CDR3aa: CASSEAGGSNQPQHF

j_gene: TRBJ1-6
v_gene: TRBV6-2/TRBV6-3
abundance: -
CDR3aa: CASSWGREYNSPLHF

j_gene: TRBJ1-2
v_gene: TRBV18
abundance: -
CDR3aa: CASSPYLGQEEVTGYTF

j_gene: TRBJ1-5
v_gene: TRBV3-1
abundance: many
CDR3aa: CASSQNSGRNQPQHF

j_gene: TRBJ2-1
v_gene: TRBV7-2
abundance: many
CDR3aa: CASSPNSYNEQFF

j_gene: TRBJ2-7
v_gene: TRBV3-1
abundance: few
CDR3aa: CASSQESFAVPYEQYF

j_gene: TRBJ2-5
v_gene: TRBV12-3/TRBV12-4
abundance: few
CDR3aa: CASSSIEETQYF

j_gene: TRBJ1-2
v_gene: TRBV28
abundance: -
CDR3aa: CASSLRGDIRPRGYTF

j_gene: TRBJ2-5
v_gene: TRBV30
abundance: many
CDR3aa: CAWSIRETQYF

j_gene: TRBJ1-1
v_gene: TRBV20-1
abundance: many
CDR3aa: CSASRGPGNTEAFF

j_gene: TRBJ1-2
v_gene: TRBV4-1
abundance: many
CDR3aa: CASSQAGGDNNYGYTF